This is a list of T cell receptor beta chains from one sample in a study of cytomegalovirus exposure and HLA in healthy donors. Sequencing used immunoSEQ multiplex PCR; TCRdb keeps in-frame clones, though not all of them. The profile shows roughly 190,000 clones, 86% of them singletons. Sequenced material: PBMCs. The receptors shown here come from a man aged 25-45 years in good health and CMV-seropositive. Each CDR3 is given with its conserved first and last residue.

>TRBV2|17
CASSESLAGVHDNEQFF
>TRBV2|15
CASSFRGRYTDTQYF
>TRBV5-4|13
CASSLGTTDTQYF
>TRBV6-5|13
CASSVDRGTEAFF
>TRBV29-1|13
CSGRTGGLGEQFF
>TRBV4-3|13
CASSQRNTGELFF
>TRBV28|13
CASGKDWVYEQYF
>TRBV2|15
CASSPSTTVTDTQYF
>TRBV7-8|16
CASRRSGAVTYNEQFF
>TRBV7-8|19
CASSSTGALALLRLNEQFF
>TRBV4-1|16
CASSQELAAFSYEQYF
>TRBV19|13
CASADRVAGELFF
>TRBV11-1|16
CASSSEPRTVQETQYF
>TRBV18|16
CASSPPSTGTTYEQYF
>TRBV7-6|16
CASSLRGGLRDQPQHF
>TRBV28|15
CASSLGGYKSGPQHF
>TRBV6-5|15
CASSYGGGAGDTQYF
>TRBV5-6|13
CASSLGRAGELFF
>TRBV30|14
CAWSFGWRQETQYF
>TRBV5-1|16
CASSWAGRSYSYEQYF
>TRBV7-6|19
CASSSGPTGLYTGANVLTF
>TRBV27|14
CASSLGTREDEQFF
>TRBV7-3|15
CASSPRPDRFNEQFF
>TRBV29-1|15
CSVEDEGPGGYEQYF
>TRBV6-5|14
CASRTGRMNTEAFF
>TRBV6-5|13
CASSMWESYEQYF
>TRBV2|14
CASRQQGVNGELFF
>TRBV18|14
CASSPLGTGGEAFF
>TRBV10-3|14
CAISGYERVYGYTF
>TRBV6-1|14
CASTRTGGNSPLHF
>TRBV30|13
CAWSVSGSYEQYF
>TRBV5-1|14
CASSLQGAHTEAFF
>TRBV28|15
CASSLVARWGYGYTF
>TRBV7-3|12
CASSSLGDTQYF
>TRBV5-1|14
CASSPGQANQPQHF
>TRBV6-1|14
CASSFSGDTGELFF
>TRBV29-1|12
CSVADSPNEQFF
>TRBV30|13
CAWTGTTSYEQYF
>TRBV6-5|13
CASTQTNTGELFF
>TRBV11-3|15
CASSFGRGTTYEQYF
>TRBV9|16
CASSADTDLGGNTIYF
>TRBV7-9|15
CASSLGIQGLYGYTF
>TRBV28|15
CASSLTSGRTDTQYF
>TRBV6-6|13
CASSYRQNTEAFF
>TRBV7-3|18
CASSAPAPPGQGIDEQYF